This TCR beta chain originates from a study of blood T cell repertoires in COVID-19. Overall study context: T cells, B-cell-depleted T cells, or PBMCs supplied cDNA or gDNA.

The CDR3 is 14 amino acids. Trimming shortened V by 1 base and J by 6 bases, and 7 bases separated the two germline ends. Per germline, CDR1 SEHNR and CDR2 FQNEAQ (reference sequence). Those enrolled, adults aged 18 to 89 years, came from about two dozen US areas. Using immunoSEQ multiplex PCR, the repertoire was profiled, and TCRdb retains in-frame clones only, with some absent. The sample includes almost 400,000 clones, around 87% of them seen just once. This chain uses TRBV7-9 with TRBJ1-6; no firm D call. What was sequenced was PBMCs or T cells enriched from blood (not recorded which). This sequence originates from a woman younger than 45 with acute COVID-19. This CDR3 is CASSLDLLNSPLHF. Written as DNA, the CDR3 is TGTGCCAGCAGCTTAGATCTCCTTAATTCACCCCTCCACTTT. Full variable domain (missing parts from reference TRBV7-9 and TRBJ1-6): DTGVSQNPRHKITKRGQNVTFRCDPISEHNRLYWYRQTLGQGPEFLTYFQNEAQLEKSRLLSDRFSAERPKGSFSTLEIQRTEQGDSAMYLCASSLDLLNSPLHFGNGTRLTVT.